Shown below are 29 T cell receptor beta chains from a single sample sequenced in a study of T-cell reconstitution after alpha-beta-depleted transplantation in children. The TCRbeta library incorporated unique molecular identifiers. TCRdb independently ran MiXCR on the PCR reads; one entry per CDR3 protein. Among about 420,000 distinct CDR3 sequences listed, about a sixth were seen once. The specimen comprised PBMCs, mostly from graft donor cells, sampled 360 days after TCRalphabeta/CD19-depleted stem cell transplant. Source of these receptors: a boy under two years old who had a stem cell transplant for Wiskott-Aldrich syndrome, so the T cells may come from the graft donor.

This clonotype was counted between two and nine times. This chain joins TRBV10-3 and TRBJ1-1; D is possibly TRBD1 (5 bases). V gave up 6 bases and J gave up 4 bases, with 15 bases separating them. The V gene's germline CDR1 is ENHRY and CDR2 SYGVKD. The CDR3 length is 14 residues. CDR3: CAIRWGEFSTEAFF. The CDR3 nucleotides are TGTGCCATCAGGTGGGGGGAGTTTAGCACTGAAGCTTTCTTT.

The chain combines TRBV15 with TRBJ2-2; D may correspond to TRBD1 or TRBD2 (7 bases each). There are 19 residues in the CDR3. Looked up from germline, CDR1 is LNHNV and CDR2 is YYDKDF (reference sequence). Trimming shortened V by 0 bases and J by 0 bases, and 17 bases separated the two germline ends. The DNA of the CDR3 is TGTGCCACCAGCAGAGATCGTGGGGAGGGACAGCCGAACACCGGGGAGCTGTTTTTT. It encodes CATSRDRGEGQPNTGELFF.

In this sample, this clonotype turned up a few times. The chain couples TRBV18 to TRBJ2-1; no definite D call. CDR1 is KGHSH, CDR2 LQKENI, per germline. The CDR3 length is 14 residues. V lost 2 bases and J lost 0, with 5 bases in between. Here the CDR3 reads CASSPSFSYNEQFF. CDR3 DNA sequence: TGTGCCAGCTCACCATCATTCTCCTACAATGAGCAGTTCTTC.

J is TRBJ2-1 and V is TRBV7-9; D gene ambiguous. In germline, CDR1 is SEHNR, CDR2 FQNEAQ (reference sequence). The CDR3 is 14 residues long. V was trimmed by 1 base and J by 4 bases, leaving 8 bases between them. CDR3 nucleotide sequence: TGTGCCAGCAGCTTAGAAGACCTTTACAATGAGCAGTTCTTC. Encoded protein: CASSLEDLYNEQFF.

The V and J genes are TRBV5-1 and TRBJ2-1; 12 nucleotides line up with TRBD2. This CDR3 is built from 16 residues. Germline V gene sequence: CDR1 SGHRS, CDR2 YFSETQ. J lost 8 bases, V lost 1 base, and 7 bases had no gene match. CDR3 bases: TGCGCCAGCAGCTTGCTAGCGGGGGGGCGAGGGGATGAGCAGTTCTTC. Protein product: CASSLLAGGRGDEQFF.

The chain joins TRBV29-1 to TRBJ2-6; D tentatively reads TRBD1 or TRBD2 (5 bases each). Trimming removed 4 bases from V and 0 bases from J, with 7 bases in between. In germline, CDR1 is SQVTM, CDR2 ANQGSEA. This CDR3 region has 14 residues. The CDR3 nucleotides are TGCAGCGTTGGGGGGAGCTCTGGGGCCAACGTCCTGACTTTC. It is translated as CSVGGSSGANVLTF.

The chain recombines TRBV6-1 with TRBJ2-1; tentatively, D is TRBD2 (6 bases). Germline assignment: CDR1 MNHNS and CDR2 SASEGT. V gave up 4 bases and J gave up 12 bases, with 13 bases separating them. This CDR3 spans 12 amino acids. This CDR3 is CASSAEKGGQFF. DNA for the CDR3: TGTGCCAGCAGTGCTGAGAAGGGAGGGCAGTTCTTC.

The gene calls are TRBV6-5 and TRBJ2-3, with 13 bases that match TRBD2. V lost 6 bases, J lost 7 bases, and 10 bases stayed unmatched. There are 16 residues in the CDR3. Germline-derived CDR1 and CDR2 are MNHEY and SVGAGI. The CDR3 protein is CASSPPTSGGANTQYF. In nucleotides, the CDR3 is TGTGCCAGCAGCCCGCCAACTAGCGGGGGGGCAAATACGCAGTATTTT.

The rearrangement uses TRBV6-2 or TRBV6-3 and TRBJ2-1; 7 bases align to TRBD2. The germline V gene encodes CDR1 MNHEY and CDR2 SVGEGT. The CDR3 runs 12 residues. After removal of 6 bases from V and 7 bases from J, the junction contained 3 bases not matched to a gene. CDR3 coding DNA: TGTGCCAGCAGAGGGACTATAAATGAGCAGTTCTTC. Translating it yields CASRGTINEQFF.

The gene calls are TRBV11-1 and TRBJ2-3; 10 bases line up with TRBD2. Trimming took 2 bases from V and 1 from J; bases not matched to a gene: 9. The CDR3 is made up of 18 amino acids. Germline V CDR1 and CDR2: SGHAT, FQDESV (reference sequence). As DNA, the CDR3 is TGTGCCAGCAGCTTAAAAAGGCTAGCGGGGGTCCGCACAGATACGCAGTATTTT. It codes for CASSLKRLAGVRTDTQYF.

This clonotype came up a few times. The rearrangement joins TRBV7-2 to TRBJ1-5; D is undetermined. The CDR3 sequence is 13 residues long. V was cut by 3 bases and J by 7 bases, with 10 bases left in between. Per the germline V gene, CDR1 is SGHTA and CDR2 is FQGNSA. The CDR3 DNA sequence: TGTGCCAGCAGCTTTTCCATCAAACAGCCCCAGCATTTT. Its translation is CASSFSIKQPQHF.

CDR3 sequence reads: CSARLAGKRGYGSYEQYF. In DNA form, the CDR3 reads TGCAGTGCCAGACTAGCGGGAAAGAGGGGATATGGCTCCTACGAGCAGTACTTC. The chain carries TRBV20-1 and TRBJ2-7; 11 bases match TRBD2. The ends lost 6 bases at V and 0 bases at J; junction bases unmatched: 16. The germline V gene encodes CDR1 DFQATT and CDR2 SNEGSKA (reference sequence). This CDR3 region has 18 residues.

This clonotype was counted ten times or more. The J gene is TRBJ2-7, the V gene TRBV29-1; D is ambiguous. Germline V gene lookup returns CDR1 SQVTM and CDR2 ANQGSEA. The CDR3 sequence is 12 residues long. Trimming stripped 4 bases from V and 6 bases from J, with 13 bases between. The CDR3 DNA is TGCAGCGTTGGGGCAGGTTTCGGCGAGCAGTACTTC. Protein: CSVGAGFGEQYF.

As DNA, the CDR3 is TGTGCCAGCAGCCCAGGGACTGCCTCGAACACCGGGGAGCTGTTTTTT. Protein product: CASSPGTASNTGELFF. V usage is TRBV7-9 and J usage is TRBJ2-2; the D gene is possibly TRBD2 (6 bases). Trimming shortened V by 5 bases and J by 0 bases, and 13 bases separated the two germline ends. The CDR3 sequence is 16 residues long. Germline V gene sequence: CDR1 SEHNR, CDR2 FQNEAQ (reference sequence).

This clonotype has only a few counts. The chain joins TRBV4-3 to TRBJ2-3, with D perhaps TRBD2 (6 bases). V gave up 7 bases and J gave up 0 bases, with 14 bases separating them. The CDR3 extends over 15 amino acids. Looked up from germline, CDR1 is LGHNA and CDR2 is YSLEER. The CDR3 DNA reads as TGCGCCAGCACCCGGGACTTTCCTAGCACAGATACGCAGTATTTT. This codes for CASTRDFPSTDTQYF.

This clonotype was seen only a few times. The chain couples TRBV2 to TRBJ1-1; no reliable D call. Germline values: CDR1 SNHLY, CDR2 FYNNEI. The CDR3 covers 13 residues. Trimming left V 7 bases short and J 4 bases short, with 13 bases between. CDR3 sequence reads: CASNHEKVTEAFF. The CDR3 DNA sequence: TGTGCCAGCAACCACGAGAAGGTCACTGAAGCTTTCTTT. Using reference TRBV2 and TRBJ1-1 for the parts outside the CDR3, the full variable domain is EPEVTQTPSHQVTQMGQEVILRCVPISNHLYFYWYRQILGQKVEFLVSFYNNEISEKSEIFDDQFSVERPDGSNFTLKIRSTKLEDSAMYFCASNHEKVTEAFFGQGTRLTVV.

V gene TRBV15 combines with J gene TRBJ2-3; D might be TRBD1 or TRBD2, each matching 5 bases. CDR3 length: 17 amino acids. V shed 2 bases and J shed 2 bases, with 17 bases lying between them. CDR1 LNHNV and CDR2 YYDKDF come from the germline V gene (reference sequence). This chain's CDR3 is CATSRSLGTELTDTQYF. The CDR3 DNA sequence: TGTGCCACCAGCAGATCACTGGGGACGGAGCTCACAGATACGCAGTATTTT.

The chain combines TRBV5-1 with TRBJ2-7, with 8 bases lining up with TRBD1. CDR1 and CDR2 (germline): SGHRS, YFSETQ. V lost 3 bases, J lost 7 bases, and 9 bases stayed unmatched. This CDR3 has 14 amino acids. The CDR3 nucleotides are TGCGCCAGCAGCTCCGGACAGGGTCGGGGAGAGCAGTACTTC. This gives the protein CASSSGQGRGEQYF. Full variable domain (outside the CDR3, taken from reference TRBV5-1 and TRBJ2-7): KAGVTQTPRYLIKTRGQQVTLSCSPISGHRSVSWYQQTPGQGLQFLFEYFSETQRNKGNFPGRFSGRQFSNSRSEMNVSTLELGDSALYLCASSSGQGRGEQYFGPGTRLTVT.

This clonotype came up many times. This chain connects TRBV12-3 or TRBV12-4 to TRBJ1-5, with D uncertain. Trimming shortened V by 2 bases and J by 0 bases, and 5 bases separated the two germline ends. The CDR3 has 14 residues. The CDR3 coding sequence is TGTGCCAGCAGTTTATCAGGTAGCAATCAGCCCCAGCATTTT. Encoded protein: CASSLSGSNQPQHF.

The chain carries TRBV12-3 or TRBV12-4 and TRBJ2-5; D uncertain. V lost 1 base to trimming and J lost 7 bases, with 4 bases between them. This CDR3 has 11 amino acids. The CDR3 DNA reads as TGTGCCAGCAGTTTAGGGACGACCCAGTACTTC. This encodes CASSLGTTQYF.

Here the CDR3 DNA reads TGTGCCAGCAGCTTCTTTCAAGTGAACACTGAAGCTTTCTTT. It is translated as CASSFFQVNTEAFF. The chain joins TRBV13 to TRBJ1-1; no clear D. The CDR3 has 14 residues. Per the germline V gene, CDR1 is PRHDT and CDR2 is FYEKMQ (reference sequence). Trimming pared 3 bases from V and 0 bases from J, leaving 8 bases between.

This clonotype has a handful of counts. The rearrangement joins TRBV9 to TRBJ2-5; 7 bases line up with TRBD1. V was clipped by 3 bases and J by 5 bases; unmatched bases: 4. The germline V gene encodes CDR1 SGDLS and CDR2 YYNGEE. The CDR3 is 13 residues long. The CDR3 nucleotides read TGTGCCAGCAGCGCAGGGGGTGGGGAGACCCAGTACTTC. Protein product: CASSAGGGETQYF.

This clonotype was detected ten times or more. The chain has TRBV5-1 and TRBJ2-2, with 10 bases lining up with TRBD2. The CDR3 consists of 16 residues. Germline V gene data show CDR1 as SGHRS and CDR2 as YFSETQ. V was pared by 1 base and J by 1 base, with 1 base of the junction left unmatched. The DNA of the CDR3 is TGCGCCAGCAGCTTGCGGACTAGCGGGAACACCGGGGAGCTGTTTTTT. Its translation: CASSLRTSGNTGELFF. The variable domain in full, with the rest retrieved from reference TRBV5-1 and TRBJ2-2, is KAGVTQTPRYLIKTRGQQVTLSCSPISGHRSVSWYQQTPGQGLQFLFEYFSETQRNKGNFPGRFSGRQFSNSRSEMNVSTLELGDSALYLCASSLRTSGNTGELFFGEGSRLTVL.

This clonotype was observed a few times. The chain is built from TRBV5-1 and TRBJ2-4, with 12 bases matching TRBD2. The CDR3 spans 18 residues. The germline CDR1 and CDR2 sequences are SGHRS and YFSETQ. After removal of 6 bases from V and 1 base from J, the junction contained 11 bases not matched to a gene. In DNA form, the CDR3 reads TGCGCCAGCACCACCGGACTAGCGGGGACCTTGGCCAAAAACATTCAGTACTTC. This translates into CASTTGLAGTLAKNIQYF.

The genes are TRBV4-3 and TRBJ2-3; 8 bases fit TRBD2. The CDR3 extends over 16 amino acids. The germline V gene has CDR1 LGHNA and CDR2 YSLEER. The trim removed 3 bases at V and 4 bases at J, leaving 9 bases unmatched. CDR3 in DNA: TGCGCCAGCAGCCATTCCAGCGGGAGCGCCGCAGATACGCAGTATTTT. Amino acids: CASSHSSGSAADTQYF.

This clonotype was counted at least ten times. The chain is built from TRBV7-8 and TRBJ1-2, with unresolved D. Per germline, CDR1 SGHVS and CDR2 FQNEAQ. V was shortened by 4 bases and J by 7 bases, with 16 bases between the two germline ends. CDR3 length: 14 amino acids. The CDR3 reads CASSSLRGKGGYTF. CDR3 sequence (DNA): TGTGCCAGCAGCTCCTTACGGGGTAAAGGTGGCTACACCTTC.

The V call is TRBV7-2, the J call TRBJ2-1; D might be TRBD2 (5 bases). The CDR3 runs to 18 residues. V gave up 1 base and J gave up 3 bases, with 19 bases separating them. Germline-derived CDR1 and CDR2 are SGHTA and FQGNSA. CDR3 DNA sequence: TGTGCCAGCAGCTTAGGGCGGGTGGAGCGAGAGTTCTACAATGAGCAGTTCTTC. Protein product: CASSLGRVEREFYNEQFF.

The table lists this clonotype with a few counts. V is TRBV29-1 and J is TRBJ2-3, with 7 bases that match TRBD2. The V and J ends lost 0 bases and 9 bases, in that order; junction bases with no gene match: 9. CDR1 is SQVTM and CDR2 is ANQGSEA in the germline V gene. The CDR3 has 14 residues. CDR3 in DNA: TGCAGCGTTGAAGAACCCCAGCGGGAAGAAACGCAGTATTTT. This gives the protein CSVEEPQREETQYF.

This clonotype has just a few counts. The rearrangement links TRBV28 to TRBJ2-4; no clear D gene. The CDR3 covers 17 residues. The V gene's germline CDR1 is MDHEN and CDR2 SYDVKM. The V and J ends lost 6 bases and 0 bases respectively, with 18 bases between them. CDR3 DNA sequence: TGTGCCAGCAGGTCAGGCCGGGCCCTTTTAGCCAAAAACATTCAGTACTTC. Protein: CASRSGRALLAKNIQYF.